A selection of T cell receptor beta chains follows, all from one sample in a study of blood T cell repertoires in COVID-19. The protocol was immunoSEQ multiplex PCR, while the TCRdb copy is restricted to in-frame clones and leaves out a portion. The sample consists of some 190,000 clones, 80% to 85% of them appearing once. The sequenced sample consisted of PBMCs or T cells enriched from blood (not recorded which). Receptor source: a woman in her twenties or thirties who had been exposed to COVID-19. The CDR3 runs from the conserved cysteine through the conserved F or W. D genes are given only for firm matches. The size entry is marked missing in some rows and otherwise reads once, few, many or a size class.

TRBV21-1,-,TRBJ2-7,-,CASSKRKGTGPYEQYF,TGTGCCAGCAGCAAAAGGAAGGGAACAGGGCCCTACGAGCAGTACTTC
TRBV19,-,TRBJ2-7,-,CASTPGSVAYEQYF,TGTGCCAGTACCCCCGGGTCCGTCGCCTACGAGCAGTACTTC
TRBV5-4,-,TRBJ1-3,-,CASSLGPLQSGNTIYF,TGTGCCAGCAGCTTGGGTCCCTTACAGTCTGGAAACACCATATATTTT
TRBV7-3,-,TRBJ2-7,few,CASSLNRVGSYEQYF,TGTGCCAGCAGCCTTAACAGGGTGGGCTCCTACGAGCAGTACTTC
TRBV10-3,TRBD2,TRBJ2-7,-,CAISEQVGGWSEQYF,TGTGCCATCAGTGAACAGGTCGGGGGGTGGTCCGAGCAGTACTTC
TRBV5-1,TRBD1,TRBJ1-1,-,CASSLGDRGNTEAFF,TGCGCCAGCAGCTTGGGGGACAGGGGGAACACTGAAGCTTTCTTT
TRBV5-1,-,TRBJ2-7,-,CASSLADRNYEQYF,TGCGCCAGCAGCTTGGCAGACAGGAACTACGAGCAGTACTTC
TRBV5-4,TRBD1,TRBJ2-1,few,CASSLPGQGLNYNEQFF,TGTGCCAGCAGCTTGCCGGGACAGGGACTAAATTACAATGAGCAGTTCTTC
TRBV5-1,TRBD1,TRBJ2-2,-,CASIAGQGSTGELFF,TGCGCCAGCATAGCAGGACAGGGATCGACCGGGGAGCTGTTTTTT
TRBV6-6,TRBD2,TRBJ2-3,-,CASSPGTSFRRTDTQYF,TGTGCCAGCAGTCCAGGGACTAGCTTCCGTAGGACAGATACGCAGTATTTT
TRBV3-1/TRBV3-2,-,TRBJ2-1,-,CASSQDSAQFF,TGTGCCAGCAGCCAAGATAGTGCTCAGTTCTTC
TRBV2,-,TRBJ1-1,-,CASSESGGGTEAFF,TGTGCCAGCAGTGAGTCGGGGGGGGGCACTGAAGCTTTCTTT
TRBV6-5,-,TRBJ1-1,-,CASSRQLNTEAFF,TGTGCCAGCAGCCGACAGTTGAACACTGAAGCTTTCTTT
TRBV4-1,-,TRBJ1-2,-,CASSQQREGNGYTF,TGCGCCAGCAGCCAGCAGAGGGAAGGCAATGGCTACACCTTC
TRBV27,TRBD1,TRBJ1-4,-,CASSPNRDRGEKLFF,TGTGCCAGCAGTCCAAACCGGGACAGAGGGGAAAAACTGTTTTTT
TRBV5-4,-,TRBJ1-1,once,CASSSGPNTEAFF,TGTGCCAGCAGCTCAGGCCCTAACACTGAAGCTTTCTTT
TRBV11-2,-,TRBJ2-3,-,CASRGGLSTDTQYF,TGTGCCAGCAGGGGCGGGCTAAGCACAGATACGCAGTATTTT
TRBV19,TRBD1,TRBJ1-1,-,CASSLQGGAEAFF,TGTGCCAGTAGTCTCCAGGGGGGCGCTGAAGCTTTCTTT
TRBV5-1,TRBD1,TRBJ1-1,-,CASSLAGGPGEAFF,TGCGCCAGCAGCTTGGCAGGGGGGCCTGGTGAAGCTTTCTTT
TRBV10-3,-,TRBJ1-2,-,CAISGGEDGYTF,TGTGCCATCAGTGGGGGGGAGGATGGCTACACCTTC
TRBV29-1,-,TRBJ2-1,-,CSVEITGSRDNEQFF,TGCAGCGTTGAAATTACAGGGAGCCGCGACAATGAGCAGTTCTTC
TRBV7-9,-,TRBJ1-3,-,CASSLKYASSGNTIYF,TGTGCCAGCAGCTTAAAGTATGCGAGCTCTGGAAACACCATATATTTT
TRBV11-2,TRBD1,TRBJ2-3,-,CASGGTGGLADTQYF,TGTGCCAGCGGAGGGACAGGGGGCCTGGCAGATACGCAGTATTTT
TRBV18,TRBD2,TRBJ2-7,-,CASSPTSGGHYEQYF,TGTGCCAGCTCACCAACTAGCGGGGGCCACTACGAGCAGTACTTC
TRBV29-1,-,TRBJ1-1,-,CSVEEGPLYTEAFF,TGCAGCGTTGAGGAGGGCCCCTTATACACTGAAGCTTTCTTT
TRBV9,-,TRBJ2-5,-,CASSPRLVAETQYF,TGTGCCAGCAGCCCGAGACTAGTTGCAGAGACCCAGTACTTC
TRBV2,-,TRBJ1-1,-,CASSFTGTTEAFF,TGTGCCAGCAGTTTTACAGGGACCACTGAAGCTTTCTTT
TRBV3-1/TRBV3-2,-,TRBJ1-4,-,CASSPTLLRGHDEKLFF,TGTGCCAGCAGCCCCACCCTTTTGCGAGGGCATGATGAAAAACTGTTTTTT
TRBV18,-,TRBJ2-3,-,CASSPSAIDTQYF,TGTGCCAGCTCACCGTCTGCGATAGATACGCAGTATTTT
TRBV3-1/TRBV3-2,TRBD1,TRBJ2-7,few,CASSLNRGPSSYEQYF,TGTGCCAGCAGCCTAAACAGGGGGCCAAGCTCCTACGAGCAGTACTTC
TRBV24-1,-,TRBJ2-1,-,CATSDPLDSYNEQFF,TGTGCCACCAGTGATCCCCTGGACAGCTACAATGAGCAGTTCTTC